The 14 T cell receptor beta chains reported below all come from one sample, sequenced in a study of T cell repertoires in cytomegalovirus infection. Using its own MiXCR run on the reads, TCRdb lists one record per CDR3 protein. This table has over 200,000 distinct CDR3 sequences, roughly an eighth appearing once. The sequenced sample was PBMCs. All receptors come from a human donor in good health (CMV status not recorded). Some clones in this sample may be carry-over from other donors' samples.

This clonotype has a count of ten or more. V gene TRBV7-8 combines with J gene TRBJ2-1; the D gene is possibly TRBD2 (5 bases). The V end was cut by 3 bases, the J end by 8 bases, with 14 bases between. The CDR3 runs to 14 residues. Germline CDR1 is SGHVS and CDR2 is FQNEAQ. The CDR3 reads CASSFPTRVDEQFF. The CDR3 nucleotides are TGTGCCAGCAGCTTTCCCACTAGGGTCGATGAGCAGTTCTTC.

The rearrangement uses TRBV7-9 and TRBJ1-1; possible D gene TRBD1, 6 bases. The germline gives CDR1 SEHNR, CDR2 FQNEAQ (reference sequence). Trimming stripped 5 bases from V and 0 bases from J, with 10 bases between. CDR3 length: 14 residues. This chain's CDR3 is CASSTDSMNTEAFF. CDR3 coding DNA: TGTGCCAGCAGCACGGACAGCATGAACACTGAAGCTTTCTTT.

This clonotype was found a few times. This sequence joins TRBV2 and TRBJ1-1, with D tentatively TRBD1 (6 bases). V was shortened by 5 bases and J by 9 bases, with 19 bases between the two germline ends. CDR1 and CDR2 from the germline V gene are SNHLY and FYNNEI. The CDR3 totals 14 residues. This CDR3 reads CASSLDKRQVQAFF. CDR3 DNA: TGTGCCAGCAGTTTGGACAAGAGACAGGTACAAGCTTTCTTT.

J is TRBJ2-3 and V is TRBV20-1; D is unclear. V was pared by 1 base and J by 5 bases, with 10 bases between. The CDR3 covers 13 residues. Per germline, CDR1 DFQATT and CDR2 SNEGSKA (reference sequence). CDR3 residues: CSARAASIDTQYF. The CDR3 DNA is TGCAGTGCTAGAGCGGCTAGTATAGATACGCAGTATTTT.

V gene TRBV7-9 combines with J gene TRBJ2-7; D may be TRBD1 or TRBD2 (5 bases each). The CDR3 totals 15 residues. The germline V gene encodes CDR1 SEHNR and CDR2 FQNEAQ (reference sequence). V was cut by 5 bases and J by 5 bases, with 19 bases left in between. CDR3 amino acids: CASSHTPGRNHEQYF. CDR3 in DNA: TGTGCCAGCAGCCATACTCCGGGACGGAATCACGAGCAGTACTTC.

The chain is built from TRBV29-1 and TRBJ2-1, with D perhaps TRBD1 (5 bases). V was pared by 6 bases and J by 5 bases, with 8 bases between. The CDR3 spans 11 residues. The germline CDR1 and CDR2 sequences are SQVTM and ANQGSEA. For the CDR3, the DNA is TGCAGCGTGGACAAAAACAATGAGCAGTTCTTC. It yields the protein CSVDKNNEQFF.

This clonotype showed up many times. The rearrangement uses TRBV11-2 and TRBJ2-3; the D call may be TRBD1 or TRBD2 (6 bases each). The CDR3 extends over 17 amino acids. Germline V gene lookup returns CDR1 SGHAT and CDR2 FQNNGV. The germline V and J ends were trimmed by 5 bases and 2 bases, with 20 bases remaining between them. This CDR3 reads CASSPGSEGGHTDTQYF. CDR3 nucleotides: TGTGCCAGCAGCCCCGGAAGTGAGGGGGGACACACAGATACGCAGTATTTT.

The chain employs TRBV28 and TRBJ1-5, with D hard to call. The CDR3 is 14 amino acids. Trimming left V 5 bases short and J 7 bases short, with 15 bases between. Germline CDR1 reads MDHEN; CDR2 reads SYDVKM. DNA for the CDR3: TGTGCCAGCAGTAATGGTTTAGGGAGCCAGCCCCAGCATTTT. Residues: CASSNGLGSQPQHF.

This chain joins TRBV6-6 and TRBJ2-7, with D maybe TRBD1 (5 bases). Germline V gene sequence: CDR1 MNHNY, CDR2 SVGAGI (reference sequence). V shed 2 bases and J shed 5 bases, with 10 bases lying between them. CDR3 length equals 13 residues. This CDR3 reads CASSYRQGHEQYF. The DNA of the CDR3 is TGTGCCAGCAGTTACCGGCAGGGCCACGAGCAGTACTTC.

This clonotype was seen many times. The chain links TRBV28 to TRBJ2-5; TRBD2 matches at 11 bases. V lost 2 bases and J lost 0; bases outside the gene matches: 8. The CDR3 is 18 amino acids. Germline loops: CDR1 MDHEN, CDR2 SYDVKM. Here the CDR3 reads CASSLGTRGLADQETQYF. Here the CDR3 DNA reads TGTGCCAGCAGTTTAGGGACCCGGGGACTAGCGGACCAAGAGACCCAGTACTTC. Full variable domain (rest looked up from reference TRBV28 and TRBJ2-5): DVKVTQSSRYLVKRTGEKVFLECVQDMDHENMFWYRQDPGLGLRLIYFSYDVKMKEKGDIPEGYSVSREKKERFSLILESASTNQTSMYLCASSLGTRGLADQETQYFGPGTRLLVL.

This chain uses TRBV20-1 with TRBJ1-5, with D hard to call. CDR1 is DFQATT and CDR2 is SNEGSKA in the germline V gene (reference sequence). The CDR3 extends over 16 amino acids. V was cut by 3 bases and J by 0 bases, with 15 bases left in between. CDR3 nucleotides: TGCAGTGCTAGCCCGGAGACCCTGGGTAGCAATCAGCCCCAGCATTTT. This codes for CSASPETLGSNQPQHF.

This clonotype was counted at least ten times. The V and J genes are TRBV7-2 and TRBJ2-7, with TRBD2 as a possible D gene (6 bases). The CDR3 runs to 13 residues. V was cut by 3 bases and J by 7 bases, with 13 bases left in between. Germline-derived CDR1 and CDR2 are SGHTA and FQGNSA. DNA for the CDR3: TGTGCCAGCAGCTTGGACTACCCTCGGGAGCAGTACTTC. This gives the protein CASSLDYPREQYF.

The rearrangement links TRBV3-1 to TRBJ2-3; 12 bases fit TRBD2. Germline V lookup: CDR1 LGHDT, CDR2 YNNKEL (reference sequence). The V gene end was trimmed by 3 bases and the J gene end by 4 bases; junction bases not matched to a gene: 8. This CDR3 is built from 17 residues. CDR3 loop: CASSHARLAGAADTQYF. As DNA, the CDR3 is TGTGCCAGCAGCCATGCTAGACTAGCGGGAGCAGCAGATACGCAGTATTTT.

This clonotype has at least ten counts. The chain is built from TRBV12-3 or TRBV12-4 and TRBJ1-2; D remains unclear. The CDR3 consists of 14 residues. Trimming took off 5 bases at V and 3 bases at J, with 13 bases between the two ends. The CDR3: CASSPPLDYYGYTF. In DNA form, the CDR3 reads TGTGCCAGCAGTCCCCCCTTGGACTACTATGGCTACACCTTC.